The next 29 T cell receptor beta chains were all read from a single sample in a study of blood T cell repertoires in COVID-19 (dated by TCRdb to the early 2020s). Library preparation was by the immunoSEQ multiplex PCR assay. In its TCRdb copy, this immuneACCESS table keeps in-frame sequences only and misses some clones. Where compared with another copy, unresolved V genes explain less than half of these, and the others have no known cause. For this sample the table gives hundreds of thousands of clones, of which more than 70% were detected only once. Clones ranked in the top ten supply 7.3% of the sample. Sequencing used peripheral blood. The origin of the receptors is a woman aged 70-85 years with COVID-19, enrolled during active disease.

This clone was seen more than once but under ten times. The V gene is TRBV7-3, the J gene TRBJ2-2; D ambiguous. The CDR3 consists of 12 residues. V lost 4 bases and J lost 5, with 5 bases in between. Germline-derived CDR1 and CDR2 are SGHTA and FQGTGA. The CDR3 nucleotides read TGTGCCAGCAGCTCCCAAACCGGGGAGCTGTTTTTT. This encodes CASSSQTGELFF.

This sequence joins TRBV2 and TRBJ2-2; D gene unclear. CDR3 length: 14 amino acids. Germline CDR1 SNHLY, CDR2 FYNNEI. Trimming took off 8 bases at V and 1 base at J, with 11 bases between the two ends. The CDR3 sequence is CASAIIGNTGELFF. The CDR3 DNA follows: TGTGCCAGCGCAATAATCGGGAACACCGGGGAGCTGTTTTTT. Full variable domain (remainder filled in from reference TRBV2 and TRBJ2-2): EPEVTQTPSHQVTQMGQEVILRCVPISNHLYFYWYRQILGQKVEFLVSFYNNEISEKSEIFDDQFSVERPDGSNFTLKIRSTKLEDSAMYFCASAIIGNTGELFFGEGSRLTVL.

This clone was seen just once. CDR3 amino acids: CAWSAGVNSPLHF. CDR3 DNA: TGTGCCTGGAGTGCCGGGGTGAATTCACCCCTCCACTTT. The gene calls are TRBV30 and TRBJ1-6; D not resolved. Germline V gene sequence: CDR1 GTSNPN, CDR2 SVGIG (reference sequence). Between the trimmed V and J ends, which lost 1 base and 7 bases, there was a span of 8 bases. This CDR3 spans 13 amino acids.

This sequence joins TRBV29-1 and TRBJ1-1, with 7 bases identical to TRBD1. Per germline, CDR1 SQVTM and CDR2 ANQGSEA. V lost 4 bases to trimming and J lost 8 bases; unmatched junction nucleotides: 4. This CDR3 region has 11 residues. The CDR3 loop is CSVGWDREAFF. The CDR3 nucleotides read TGCAGCGTTGGATGGGACAGAGAAGCTTTCTTT. Looking up the rest from reference TRBV29-1 and TRBJ1-1 gives the full variable domain: SAVISQKPSRDICQRGTSLTIQCQVDSQVTMMFWYRQQPGQSLTLIATANQGSEATYESGFVIDKFPISRPNLTFSTLTVSNMSPEDSSIYLCSVGWDREAFFGQGTRLTVV.

The chain couples TRBV19 to TRBJ1-1; 8 bases align to TRBD1. CDR1 and CDR2 (germline): LNHDA, SQIVND (reference sequence). The V segment lost 5 bases and the J segment 1 base; nucleotides outside the gene matches: 3. The CDR3 covers 14 residues. DNA for the CDR3: TGTGCCAGTAGTGCCGGGACAGGGAACACTGAAGCTTTCTTT. As protein: CASSAGTGNTEAFF.

This clone came up a few times. The J gene is TRBJ1-2, the V gene TRBV6-5; D perhaps matches TRBD1 (5 bases). The CDR3 sequence is 14 residues long. Per the germline V gene, CDR1 is MNHEY and CDR2 is SVGAGI. V shed 2 bases and J shed 3 bases, with 10 bases lying between them. CDR3 DNA: TGTGCCAGCAGTTACGACAGACAATACTATGGCTACACCTTC. As protein: CASSYDRQYYGYTF.

This chain uses TRBV9 with TRBJ2-2, with TRBD2 matching over 10 bases. There are 16 residues in the CDR3. V dropped 4 bases and J dropped 0; count of bases not matched to a gene: 3. Germline CDR1 SGDLS, CDR2 YYNGEE. The CDR3 region is CASSTTSGANTGELFF. CDR3 nucleotides: TGTGCCAGCAGCACAACTAGCGGGGCGAACACCGGGGAGCTGTTTTTT.

J is TRBJ2-1 and V is TRBV6-2 or TRBV6-3, with D possibly TRBD2 on 6 matching bases. V gave up 4 bases and J gave up 8 bases, with 18 bases separating them. The CDR3 extends over 15 amino acids. Per the germline V gene, CDR1 is MNHEY and CDR2 is SVGEGT. This chain's CDR3 is CASSFIRDFRDEQFF. The CDR3 coding sequence is TGTGCCAGCAGTTTCATCCGGGACTTCAGGGATGAGCAGTTCTTC.

This sequence joins TRBV24-1 and TRBJ1-1; weak D call: TRBD1 (6 bases). The CDR3 spans 11 residues. The germline V and J ends were trimmed by 5 bases and 8 bases, with 8 bases remaining between them. Germline loops: CDR1 KGHDR, CDR2 SFDVKD. CDR3 nucleotides: TGTGCCACCAGTGGAGGACAGGAAGCTTTCTTT. It translates to CATSGGQEAFF.

This chain joins TRBV6-5 and TRBJ1-1, with a weak D call TRBD1 (5 bases). Germline V gene data show CDR1 as MNHEY and CDR2 as SVGAGI. Trimming removed 10 bases at V and 6 bases at J, with 15 bases between. The CDR3 runs to 12 residues. CDR3 in amino acids: CATGQVGPEAFF. In DNA, the CDR3 is TGTGCCACCGGACAAGTCGGGCCTGAAGCTTTCTTT.

V and J are TRBV12-3 or TRBV12-4 and TRBJ1-6; 9 positions agree with TRBD1. CDR3 length: 13 amino acids. With 6 bases clipped from V and 9 bases from J, the junction kept 3 bases outside the gene matches. The CDR3 DNA reads TGTGCCAGCAGGGGGACAGGGAGTTCACCCCTCCACTTT. This translates into CASRGTGSSPLHF.

The chain employs TRBV6-5 and TRBJ1-1; D possibly corresponds to TRBD1 (6 bases). This CDR3 region has 15 residues. From germline, CDR1 is MNHEY and CDR2 SVGAGI. Trimming left V 6 bases short and J 0 bases short, with 14 bases between. CDR3 DNA: TGTGCCAGCAGCTCTGCTGACAGGTTGAACACTGAAGCTTTCTTT. Amino acids: CASSSADRLNTEAFF.

This rearrangement joins TRBV24-1 to TRBJ2-3, with a tentative D call TRBD1 (5 bases). Germline CDR1 reads KGHDR; CDR2 reads SFDVKD. The CDR3 loop spans 17 amino acids. Between the trimmed V and J ends, which lost 2 bases and 0 bases, there was a span of 14 bases. The CDR3 loop is CATSDWPRDTSTDTQYF. Here the CDR3 DNA reads TGTGCCACCAGTGATTGGCCCAGGGATACTAGCACAGATACGCAGTATTTT.

V usage is TRBV5-1 and J usage is TRBJ1-1; D is perhaps TRBD1 (5 bases). Trimming shortened V by 0 bases and J by 1 base, and 7 bases separated the two germline ends. Germline CDR1 is SGHRS and CDR2 is YFSETQ. CDR3 length equals 14 residues. CDR3 region: CASSLVGQNTEAFF. CDR3 in DNA: TGCGCCAGCAGCTTGGTAGGACAGAACACTGAAGCTTTCTTT.

The J gene is TRBJ1-4, the V gene TRBV5-4, with 10 bases fitting TRBD1. Germline trimming cut 2 bases from V and 5 bases from J; bases unmatched to any gene: 3. Germline CDR1 reads SGHNT; CDR2 reads YYREEE (reference sequence). The CDR3 has 15 residues. DNA of the CDR3: TGTGCCAGCAGCTTCTCGGGACAGGGGAATGAAAAACTGTTTTTT. Translated: CASSFSGQGNEKLFF. Looking up the rest from reference TRBV5-4 and TRBJ1-4 gives the full variable domain: ETGVTQSPTHLIKTRGQQVTLRCSSQSGHNTVSWYQQALGQGPQFIFQYYREEENGRGNFPPRFSGLQFPNYSSELNVNALELDDSALYLCASSFSGQGNEKLFFGSGTQLSVL.

The rearrangement links TRBV3-1 (or the pseudogene TRBV3-2) to TRBJ1-1; D is unresolved. The CDR3 consists of 14 residues. V shed 0 bases and J shed 10 bases, with 15 bases lying between them. CDR1 is LGHDT, CDR2 YNNKEL, per germline (reference sequence). CDR3: CASSQDQAGSGAFF. CDR3 nucleotide sequence: TGTGCCAGCAGCCAAGATCAGGCGGGATCTGGAGCTTTCTTT.

This sequence joins TRBV7-8 and TRBJ1-2; D gene unclear. The CDR3 has 13 residues. V lost 5 bases to trimming and J lost 1 base, with 8 bases between them. CDR1 is SGHVS and CDR2 is FQNEAQ in the germline V gene. The CDR3 sequence is CASSLTNNYGYTF. The CDR3, as DNA: TGTGCCAGCAGCCTGACAAATAACTATGGCTACACCTTC.

V and J are TRBV5-1 and TRBJ2-7, with D uncertain. The CDR3 is 14 amino acids. Germline V gene lookup returns CDR1 SGHRS and CDR2 YFSETQ. The ends were cut back, 4 bases at V and 3 bases at J, with 14 bases in the middle. DNA for the CDR3: TGCGCCAGCAGCCCCGTAACTCATAGCTACGAGCAGTACTTC. Translation: CASSPVTHSYEQYF.

The CDR3 region is CASSRTSGGPSSYNEQFF. CDR3 nucleotide sequence: TGTGCCAGCAGCAGGACTAGCGGGGGCCCGAGCTCCTACAATGAGCAGTTCTTC. The chain uses TRBV7-2 and TRBJ2-1; 13 positions match TRBD2. Germline values: CDR1 SGHTA, CDR2 FQGNSA. The V and J ends lost 5 bases and 0 bases, in that order; junction bases with no gene match: 7. The CDR3 sequence is 18 residues long. Supplemented by reference TRBV7-2 and TRBJ2-1, the full variable domain reads GAGVSQSPSNKVTEKGKDVELRCDPISGHTALYWYRQSLGQGLEFLIYFQGNSAPDKSGLPSDRFSAERTGGSVSTLTIQRTQQEDSAVYLCASSRTSGGPSSYNEQFFGPGTRLTVL.

This chain links TRBV19 with TRBJ2-5, with 9 bases matching TRBD2. The ends lost 5 bases at V and 4 bases at J; junction bases unmatched: 5. The germline CDR1 and CDR2 sequences are LNHDA and SQIVND (reference sequence). This CDR3 is built from 14 residues. CDR3 coding DNA: TGTGCCAGTAGTGAGCGGGGGGCCGGAGAGACCCAGTACTTC. Amino acids: CASSERGAGETQYF.

The chain uses TRBV5-1 and TRBJ1-1; TRBD1 aligns across 9 bases. The germline CDR1 and CDR2 sequences are SGHRS and YFSETQ. After removal of 4 bases from V and 2 bases from J, the junction contained 6 bases not matched to a gene. The CDR3 has 15 amino acids. The CDR3 loop is CASSNGQGFNTEAFF. CDR3 DNA: TGCGCCAGCAGCAACGGACAGGGGTTTAACACTGAAGCTTTCTTT.

A single count supports this clone. The chain joins TRBV27 to TRBJ1-1; 9 bases are a match to TRBD1. After removal of 7 bases from V and 1 base from J, the junction contained 4 bases not matched to a gene. Germline assignment: CDR1 MNHEY and CDR2 SMNVEV (reference sequence). The CDR3 extends over 14 amino acids. The CDR3 sequence: CASTRDRENTEAFF. CDR3 DNA sequence: TGTGCCAGCACGCGGGACAGGGAGAACACTGAAGCTTTCTTT.

This clone is a singleton in its sample. The chain couples TRBV29-1 to TRBJ2-7; tentative D call: TRBD1 (6 bases). With 6 bases removed from V and 4 bases from J, the gap between germline ends came to 10 bases. The germline V gene encodes CDR1 SQVTM and CDR2 ANQGSEA. The CDR3 is 11 residues long. Here the CDR3 DNA reads TGCAGCGTGGACCAGGGGTACGAGCAGTACTTC. Amino acid sequence: CSVDQGYEQYF.

This chain joins TRBV10-3 and TRBJ2-6; 7 bases align to TRBD1. Germline loops: CDR1 ENHRY, CDR2 SYGVKD. V dropped 0 bases and J dropped 1; count of bases not matched to a gene: 6. This CDR3 comprises 18 residues. The chain's CDR3 is CAISESQGLRSGANVLTF. The CDR3 bases are TGTGCCATCAGTGAGTCACAGGGGTTAAGATCTGGGGCCAACGTCCTGACTTTC.

V is TRBV7-9 and J is TRBJ2-5; weak D call: TRBD1 (6 bases). Germline lookup yields CDR1 SEHNR and CDR2 FQNEAQ (reference sequence). V was cut by 7 bases and J by 4 bases, with 13 bases left in between. The CDR3 consists of 13 residues. The CDR3 loop is CASNQGGRETQYF. In DNA form, the CDR3 reads TGTGCCAGCAACCAAGGGGGACGAGAGACCCAGTACTTC.

Concerning this clone itself: Other DNA variants within this sample encode the same CDR3. The CDR3 here is CASSSRTGGTDTQYF. The DNA for the CDR3 is TGTGCCAGCAGCTCTCGGACAGGGGGCACAGATACGCAGTATTTT. V and J are TRBV7-2 and TRBJ2-3, with 9 bases aligning to TRBD1. Germline CDR1 SGHTA, CDR2 FQGNSA. This CDR3 contains 15 residues. V shed 4 bases and J 1 base; nucleotides not matched to a gene: 3.

This clone was seen just once. The chain recombines TRBV11-2 with TRBJ1-3; D gene unclear. The CDR3 runs 16 residues. Trimming cost V 3 bases and J 2 bases, with 14 bases left between them. From germline, CDR1 is SGHAT and CDR2 FQNNGV. In nucleotides, the CDR3 is TGTGCCAGCAGCTTCGGGTATACTCTTACTGGAAACACCATATATTTT. Translated: CASSFGYTLTGNTIYF.

The V and J genes are TRBV2 and TRBJ2-2; TRBD2 matches at 8 bases. The CDR3 is made up of 15 amino acids. V shed 2 bases and J 5 bases; nucleotides not matched to a gene: 4. Germline CDR1 and CDR2: SNHLY and FYNNEI. CDR3 DNA: TGTGCCAGCAGTGAATCGGGGGGGCCTACCGGGGAGCTGTTTTTT. It yields the protein CASSESGGPTGELFF. Combining the CDR3 with reference TRBV2 and TRBJ2-2 gives the whole variable domain EPEVTQTPSHQVTQMGQEVILRCVPISNHLYFYWYRQILGQKVEFLVSFYNNEISEKSEIFDDQFSVERPDGSNFTLKIRSTKLEDSAMYFCASSESGGPTGELFFGEGSRLTVL.

The rearrangement joins TRBV24-1 to TRBJ2-1, with 7 bases lining up with TRBD2. The trim removed 4 bases at V and 9 bases at J, leaving 8 bases unmatched. The CDR3 has 14 amino acids. Germline CDR1 is KGHDR and CDR2 is SFDVKD. This CDR3 is CATSDAGVGSEQFF. The CDR3 bases are TGTGCCACCAGTGACGCGGGGGTCGGTAGTGAGCAGTTCTTC.